The 32 T cell receptor beta chains presented below share a single source sample, sequenced in a study of blood T cell repertoires in COVID-19. TCRdb's copy holds only in-frame clones and misses some; the assay was immunoSEQ multiplex PCR. Of around 340,000 clones listed, 80% to 90% are singletons. The sequencing sample was made of PBMCs or T cells enriched from blood (not recorded which). These receptors all stem from a woman in her 40s with acute COVID-19.

This clone was counted at least ten times. The rearrangement uses TRBV19 and TRBJ1-2; no firm D call. The CDR3 is 13 residues long. The V gene lost 3 bases and the J gene lost 0 bases, with 5 bases spanning the gap. The germline V gene encodes CDR1 LNHDA and CDR2 SQIVND (reference sequence). The CDR3, as DNA: TGTGCCAGTAGTATCCGGGCTAACTATGGCTACACCTTC. Its translation: CASSIRANYGYTF.

In its sample, this clone was seen once. The chain carries TRBV27 and TRBJ1-4; 10 bases fit TRBD1. CDR1 and CDR2 (germline): MNHEY, SMNVEV (reference sequence). The CDR3 has 15 amino acids. V trimming: 4 bases; J trimming: 7 bases; junction bases outside the gene matches: 6. The CDR3 spells CASSSPTGGIEKLFF. The CDR3 DNA follows: TGTGCCAGCAGTTCCCCGACAGGGGGCATTGAAAAACTGTTTTTT.

This clone was counted a few times. The chain has TRBV7-2 and TRBJ2-7; D might be TRBD1 (6 bases). V lost 7 bases to trimming and J lost 2 bases, with 18 bases between them. The CDR3 extends over 15 amino acids. From germline, CDR1 is SGHTA and CDR2 FQGNSA. This CDR3 is CASTLGTSATYEQYF. For the CDR3, the DNA is TGTGCCAGCACCCTAGGGACATCGGCGACCTACGAGCAGTACTTC.

This chain joins TRBV6-6 and TRBJ2-7; tentatively, D is TRBD2 (5 bases). Deletions cut 4 bases from V and 6 bases from J, with 10 bases between. Per the germline V gene, CDR1 is MNHNY and CDR2 is SVGAGI (reference sequence). The CDR3 contains 12 residues. CDR3 sequence reads: CASSSDSGEQYF. CDR3 bases: TGTGCCAGCAGTTCGGACTCGGGCGAGCAGTACTTC.

The chain joins TRBV3-1 (or the pseudogene TRBV3-2) to TRBJ2-2, with D perhaps TRBD2 (6 bases). CDR1 and CDR2 (germline): LGHDT, YNNKEL (reference sequence). Trimming removed 5 bases at V and 1 base at J, with 17 bases between. This CDR3 has 17 residues. Here the CDR3 DNA reads TGTGCCAGCAGCAATGGGGGGATGATCGGGAACACCGGGGAGCTGTTTTTT. Its translation is CASSNGGMIGNTGELFF.

The chain employs TRBV9 and TRBJ2-7; the D is unclear. V was cut by 0 bases and J by 0 bases, with 7 bases left in between. Germline V lookup: CDR1 SGDLS, CDR2 YYNGEE. The length of the CDR3 is 14 residues. The CDR3 sequence: CASSVDINSYEQYF. In nucleotides, the CDR3 is TGTGCCAGCAGCGTAGACATCAACTCCTACGAGCAGTACTTC.

V is TRBV7-8 and J is TRBJ1-2; D ambiguous. From germline, CDR1 is SGHVS and CDR2 FQNEAQ. The germline V and J ends were trimmed by 5 bases and 8 bases, with 9 bases remaining between them. The CDR3 contains 11 residues. The CDR3 protein is CASSPGMGYTF. The CDR3 DNA is TGTGCCAGCAGCCCGGGGATGGGCTACACCTTC.

The rearrangement joins TRBV6-2 or TRBV6-3 to TRBJ1-2; TRBD1 aligns across 8 bases. Trimming at V came to 5 bases and at J to 7 bases, leaving 12 bases not matched to a gene. This CDR3 has 15 residues. Looked up from germline, CDR1 is MNHEY and CDR2 is SVGEGT. CDR3 region: CASSDLGQGSFGYTF. CDR3 in DNA: TGTGCCAGCAGTGATCTTGGACAGGGAAGCTTTGGCTACACCTTC.

The V and J genes are TRBV25-1 and TRBJ1-3; D remains unclear. V lost 3 bases to trimming and J lost 1 base, with 7 bases between them. Germline V gene data show CDR1 as MGHDK and CDR2 as SYGVNS. The CDR3 covers 14 residues. This chain's CDR3 is CASSDAMSGNTIYF. CDR3 DNA sequence: TGTGCCAGCAGTGATGCGATGTCTGGAAACACCATATATTTT.

V usage is TRBV5-6 and J usage is TRBJ1-1, with 8 bases identical to TRBD1. The CDR3 length is 15 residues. CDR1 SGHDT and CDR2 YYEEEE come from the germline V gene. Trimming at V came to 0 bases and at J to 4 bases, leaving 5 bases not matched to a gene. CDR3 protein: CASSLEGRGLTEAFF. CDR3 nucleotide sequence: TGTGCCAGCAGCTTGGAGGGCAGGGGGCTCACTGAAGCTTTCTTT.

The genes are TRBV28 and TRBJ2-7, with TRBD1 matching 7 bases. CDR1 is MDHEN and CDR2 is SYDVKM in the germline V gene. The trim removed 6 bases at V and 0 bases at J, leaving 14 bases unmatched. The CDR3 length is 17 residues. In DNA form, the CDR3 reads TGTGCCAGCAGCTCATGGACCGGACAGGCAACCTCCTACGAGCAGTACTTC. Translation: CASSSWTGQATSYEQYF.

J is TRBJ1-5 and V is TRBV11-1; D unclear. There are 15 residues in the CDR3. Germline CDR1 SGHAT, CDR2 FQDESV (reference sequence). V shed 2 bases and J shed 2 bases, with 10 bases lying between them. Here the CDR3 DNA reads TGTGCCAGCAGCTTACCCCAATTTGGCAATCAGCCCCAGCATTTT. Translation: CASSLPQFGNQPQHF.

The genes are TRBV2 and TRBJ1-3, with D possibly TRBD1 on 6 matching bases. CDR1 is SNHLY, CDR2 FYNNEI, per germline. The ends were cut back, 6 bases at V and 0 bases at J, with 12 bases in the middle. This CDR3 is 15 amino acids long. The DNA for the CDR3 is TGTGCCAGCAGAATTCAGGGGAGCTCTGGAAACACCATATATTTT. Its protein product is CASRIQGSSGNTIYF.

The chain couples TRBV21-1 to TRBJ2-7; TRBD1, the table's D call, lacks a check against the DNA. TRBV21-1 is designated a pseudogene. CDR3 size: 17 residues. The CDR3 is CASSKEGEGQGAYEQYF. In DNA form, the CDR3 reads TGTGCCAGCAGCAAAGAGGGGGAGGGACAGGGGGCCTACGAGCAGTACTTC.

This clone was recorded once. The chain carries TRBV2 and TRBJ1-4; TRBD1 matches 10 bases. Germline V gives CDR1 SNHLY, CDR2 FYNNEI. J lost 11 bases, V lost 6 bases, and 9 bases had no gene match. The CDR3 sequence is 14 residues long. As DNA, the CDR3 is TGTGCCAGCAGGGGGACAGGGGAGGTGGGGAAACTGTTTTTT. Protein: CASRGTGEVGKLFF. Full variable domain (remainder filled in from reference TRBV2 and TRBJ1-4): EPEVTQTPSHQVTQMGQEVILRCVPISNHLYFYWYRQILGQKVEFLVSFYNNEISEKSEIFDDQFSVERPDGSNFTLKIRSTKLEDSAMYFCASRGTGEVGKLFFGSGTQLSVL.

This chain joins TRBV6-2 or TRBV6-3 and TRBJ2-5; D is possibly TRBD1 (5 bases). The V and J ends lost 4 bases and 5 bases respectively, with 14 bases between them. CDR3 size: 14 residues. Germline V lookup: CDR1 MNHEY, CDR2 SVGEGT. The CDR3 sequence: CASSSDTWWETQYF. The CDR3 nucleotides are TGTGCCAGCAGTTCGGACACTTGGTGGGAGACCCAGTACTTC.

There are many counts of this clone. This chain joins TRBV27 and TRBJ1-1, with a possible D match to TRBD1 (5 bases). V lost 11 bases and J lost 1, with 23 bases in between. Germline V gene sequence: CDR1 MNHEY, CDR2 SMNVEV (reference sequence). CDR3 length: 16 residues. The CDR3 region is CASFITGWEGNTEAFF. Written as DNA, the CDR3 is TGTGCCTCGTTCATTACAGGTTGGGAGGGGAACACTGAAGCTTTCTTT.

The CDR3 sequence is CASSYPQGTAHGYTF. The CDR3 bases are TGTGCCAGCAGTTACCCACAGGGTACCGCCCATGGCTACACCTTC. This chain links TRBV28 with TRBJ1-2; TRBD1 might be the D (6 bases). Germline lookup yields CDR1 MDHEN and CDR2 SYDVKM. The CDR3 loop spans 15 amino acids. Trimming removed 4 bases at V and 6 bases at J, with 18 bases between.

CDR3 DNA sequence: TGTGCCAGCAGTTTGGGACTAGCGGGAAAAAATGAGCAGTTCTTC. Amino acids: CASSLGLAGKNEQFF. The rearrangement uses TRBV27 and TRBJ2-1, with 13 bases lining up with TRBD2. Germline CDR1 is MNHEY and CDR2 is SMNVEV (reference sequence). V was clipped by 3 bases and J by 7 bases; unmatched bases: 3. This CDR3 contains 15 residues.

V gene TRBV18 combines with J gene TRBJ2-7, with D tentatively TRBD1 (6 bases). In germline, CDR1 is KGHSH, CDR2 LQKENI. This CDR3 region has 14 residues. V gave up 3 bases and J gave up 5 bases, with 14 bases separating them. The CDR3 DNA follows: TGTGCCAGCTCACCCCGGGACACCAGCAACGAGCAGTACTTC. Protein product: CASSPRDTSNEQYF.

The CDR3 region is CASTQNSLGISGYTF. The CDR3 region has the DNA TGTGCCAGCACCCAAAATAGCCTCGGTATAAGTGGCTACACCTTC. The rearrangement links TRBV7-9 to TRBJ1-2; D gene ambiguous. Trimming removed 7 bases from V and 7 bases from J, with 22 bases in between. Germline lookup yields CDR1 SEHNR and CDR2 FQNEAQ (reference sequence). This CDR3 region has 15 residues.

The gene calls are TRBV10-3 and TRBJ1-1; D is possibly TRBD1 (6 bases). Germline lookup yields CDR1 ENHRY and CDR2 SYGVKD. This CDR3 comprises 18 residues. V lost 2 bases and J 4 bases, leaving 23 bases between the germline ends. The CDR3 protein is CAISEMAGRGKQVTEAFF. The CDR3 DNA is TGTGCCATCAGTGAGATGGCGGGTAGGGGGAAGCAGGTCACTGAAGCTTTCTTT.

The rearrangement joins TRBV7-9 to TRBJ2-5; D gene unclear. Trimming pared 3 bases from V and 4 bases from J, leaving 9 bases between. Looked up from germline, CDR1 is SEHNR and CDR2 is FQNEAQ (reference sequence). The CDR3 is made up of 13 amino acids. The CDR3 protein is CASSFNRRETQYF. CDR3 DNA: TGTGCCAGCAGCTTTAATCGTCGAGAGACCCAGTACTTC. Using reference TRBV7-9 and TRBJ2-5 for the parts outside the CDR3, the full variable domain is DTGVSQNPRHKITKRGQNVTFRCDPISEHNRLYWYRQTLGQGPEFLTYFQNEAQLEKSRLLSDRFSAERPKGSFSTLEIQRTEQGDSAMYLCASSFNRRETQYFGPGTRLLVL.

The V gene is TRBV3-1 (or the pseudogene TRBV3-2), the J gene TRBJ1-3, with D possibly TRBD1 on 5 matching bases. The CDR3 runs to 16 residues. V was cut by 1 base and J by 5 bases, with 15 bases left in between. CDR1 is LGHDT, CDR2 YNNKEL, per germline (reference sequence). The CDR3: CASSQALPAGRNTIYF. For the CDR3, the DNA is TGTGCCAGCAGCCAAGCACTTCCGGCAGGGAGAAACACCATATATTTT.

V usage is TRBV5-1 and J usage is TRBJ2-6; tentative D call: TRBD2 (6 bases). The CDR3 extends over 14 amino acids. V shed 2 bases and J shed 5 bases, with 8 bases lying between them. Germline lookup yields CDR1 SGHRS and CDR2 YFSETQ. The CDR3 sequence is CASSLAGRANVLTF. The CDR3 region has the DNA TGCGCCAGCAGCTTAGCGGGCCGGGCCAACGTCCTGACTTTC.

The chain is built from TRBV6-4 and TRBJ2-7, with 10 bases aligning to TRBD2. In germline, CDR1 is MRHNA, CDR2 SNTAGT. V lost 6 bases, J lost 3 bases, and 11 bases stayed unmatched. The CDR3 loop spans 16 amino acids. The CDR3 region is CASSPTPGTSVYEQYF. In DNA, the CDR3 is TGTGCCAGCAGCCCCACTCCCGGGACTAGCGTCTACGAGCAGTACTTC.

This sequence joins TRBV5-6 and TRBJ1-6; TRBD1 might be the D (5 bases). The CDR3 covers 13 residues. Looked up from germline, CDR1 is SGHDT and CDR2 is YYEEEE. With 6 bases removed from V and 5 bases from J, the gap between germline ends came to 9 bases. The DNA for the CDR3 is TGTGCCAGCAAGTTCAGGGATAATTCACCCCTCCACTTT. It is translated as CASKFRDNSPLHF.

The CDR3, as DNA: TGTGCCAGCAGCTTAGGGACCGCGGGCGGGCCCCAGCATTTT. Translated: CASSLGTAGGPQHF. The chain carries TRBV11-2 and TRBJ1-5; no definite D call. The CDR3 loop spans 14 amino acids. The germline V gene has CDR1 SGHAT and CDR2 FQNNGV. The V end lost 1 base, the J end lost 9 bases, and 13 bases lay between the germline ends.

Details on this clone: This CDR3 is missing its conserved last phenylalanine or tryptophan, likely due to a read error. The DNA is left out, because the CDR3 cannot be placed on it with certainty; the CDR3 is given as TCRdb lists it. V and J are TRBV21-1 and TRBJ1-2; the D call of TRBD1 is as the table states it, not checked on the DNA. TRBV21-1 has pseudogene status. 8 amino acids form the CDR3, both terminal residues included. CDR3 residues: CASSKGAL.

V and J are TRBV18 and TRBJ2-1; D is uncertain. V was clipped by 2 bases and J by 4 bases, with 12 bases between them. CDR1 and CDR2 (germline): KGHSH, LQKENI. The CDR3 is 15 residues long. The CDR3 region is CASSPGTEWYNEQFF. CDR3 coding DNA: TGTGCCAGCTCACCAGGAACAGAGTGGTACAATGAGCAGTTCTTC.

This chain uses TRBV6-5 with TRBJ2-6; D is uncertain. Germline CDR1 reads MNHEY; CDR2 reads SVGAGI. V was shortened by 7 bases and J by 0 bases, with 10 bases between the two germline ends. CDR3 length equals 15 residues. CDR3 sequence (DNA): TGTGCCAGCACAAGAGGTTCCTCTGGGGCCAACGTCCTGACTTTC. It specifies CASTRGSSGANVLTF.

The chain has TRBV6-5 and TRBJ2-7; 9 bases fit TRBD1. This CDR3 has 13 amino acids. J lost 4 bases, V lost 7 bases, and 5 bases had no gene match. Germline V CDR1 and CDR2: MNHEY, SVGAGI. The chain's CDR3 is CASTNRGRYEQYF. The CDR3 coding sequence is TGTGCCAGCACCAACAGGGGGCGTTACGAGCAGTACTTC.